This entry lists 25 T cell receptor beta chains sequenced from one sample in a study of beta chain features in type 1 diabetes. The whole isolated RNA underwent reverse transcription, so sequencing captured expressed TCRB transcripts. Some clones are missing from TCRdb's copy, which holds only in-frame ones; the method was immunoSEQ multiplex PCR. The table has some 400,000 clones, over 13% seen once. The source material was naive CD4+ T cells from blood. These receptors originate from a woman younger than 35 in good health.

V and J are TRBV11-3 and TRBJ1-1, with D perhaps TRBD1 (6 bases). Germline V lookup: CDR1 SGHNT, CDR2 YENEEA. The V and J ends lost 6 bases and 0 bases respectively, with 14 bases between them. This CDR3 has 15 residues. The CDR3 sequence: CASRRRGDMNTEAFF. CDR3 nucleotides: TGTGCCAGCAGGCGCCGAGGGGACATGAACACTGAAGCTTTCTTT.

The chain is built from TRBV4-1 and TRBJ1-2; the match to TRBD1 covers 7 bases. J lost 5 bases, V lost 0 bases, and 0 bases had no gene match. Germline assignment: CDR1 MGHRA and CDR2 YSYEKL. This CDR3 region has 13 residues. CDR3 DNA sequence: TGCGCCAGCAGCCAAGACAGGGGGTATGGCTACACCTTC. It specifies CASSQDRGYGYTF.

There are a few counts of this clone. DNA of the CDR3: TGTGCCAGCTCACGACTAGAGCCGAATGAGCAGTTCTTC. As protein: CASSRLEPNEQFF. This chain joins TRBV18 and TRBJ2-1; D might be TRBD2 (6 bases). Germline CDR1 KGHSH, CDR2 LQKENI. Trimming pared 4 bases from V and 7 bases from J, leaving 11 bases between. The CDR3 consists of 13 residues.

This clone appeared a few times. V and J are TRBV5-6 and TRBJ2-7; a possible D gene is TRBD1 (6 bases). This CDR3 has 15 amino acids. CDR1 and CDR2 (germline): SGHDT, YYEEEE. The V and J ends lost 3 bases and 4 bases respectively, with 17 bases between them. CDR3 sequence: CASSSPGTSRYEQYF. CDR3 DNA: TGTGCCAGCAGCTCGCCCGGGACATCTAGATACGAGCAGTACTTC.

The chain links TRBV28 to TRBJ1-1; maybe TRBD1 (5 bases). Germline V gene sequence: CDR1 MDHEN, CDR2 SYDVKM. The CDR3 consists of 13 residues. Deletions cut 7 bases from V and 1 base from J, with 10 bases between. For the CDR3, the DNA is TGTGCCAGCATGGAGGGGTCGAACACTGAAGCTTTCTTT. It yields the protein CASMEGSNTEAFF.

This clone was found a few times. The CDR3 is CASSLTGLFTDTQYF. CDR3 DNA: TGTGCCAGCAGCTTAACGGGACTTTTCACAGATACGCAGTATTTT. The chain joins TRBV7-2 to TRBJ2-3; TRBD2 is a possible D gene (6 bases). V was trimmed by 2 bases and J by 2 bases, leaving 11 bases between them. Germline CDR1 and CDR2: SGHTA and FQGNSA. The CDR3 covers 15 residues.

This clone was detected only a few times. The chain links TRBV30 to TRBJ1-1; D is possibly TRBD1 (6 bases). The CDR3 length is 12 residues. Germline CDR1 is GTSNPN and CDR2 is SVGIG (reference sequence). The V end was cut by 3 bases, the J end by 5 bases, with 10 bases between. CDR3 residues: CAWRGGQTEAFF. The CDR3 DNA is TGTGCCTGGAGAGGAGGACAGACTGAAGCTTTCTTT.

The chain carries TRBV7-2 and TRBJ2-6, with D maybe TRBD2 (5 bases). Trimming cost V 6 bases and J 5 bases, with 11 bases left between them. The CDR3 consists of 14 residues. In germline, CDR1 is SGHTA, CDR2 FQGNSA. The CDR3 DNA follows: TGTGCCAGCAGGACTACCTTTAGGGCCAACGTCCTGACTTTC. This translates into CASRTTFRANVLTF.

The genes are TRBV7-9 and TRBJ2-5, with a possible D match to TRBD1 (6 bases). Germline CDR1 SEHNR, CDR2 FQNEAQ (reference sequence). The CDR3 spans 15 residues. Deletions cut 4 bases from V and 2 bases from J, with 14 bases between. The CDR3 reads CASSSGHLKQETQYF. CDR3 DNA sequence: TGTGCCAGCAGCTCGGGACACTTAAAACAAGAGACCCAGTACTTC.

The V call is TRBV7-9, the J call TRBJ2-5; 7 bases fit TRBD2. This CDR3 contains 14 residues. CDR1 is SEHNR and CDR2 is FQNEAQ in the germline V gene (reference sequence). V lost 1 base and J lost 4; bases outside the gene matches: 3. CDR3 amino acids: CASSLEGTTETQYF. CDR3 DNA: TGTGCCAGCAGCTTAGAGGGGACTACAGAGACCCAGTACTTC. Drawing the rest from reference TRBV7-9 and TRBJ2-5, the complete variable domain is DTGVSQNPRHKITKRGQNVTFRCDPISEHNRLYWYRQTLGQGPEFLTYFQNEAQLEKSRLLSDRFSAERPKGSFSTLEIQRTEQGDSAMYLCASSLEGTTETQYFGPGTRLLVL.

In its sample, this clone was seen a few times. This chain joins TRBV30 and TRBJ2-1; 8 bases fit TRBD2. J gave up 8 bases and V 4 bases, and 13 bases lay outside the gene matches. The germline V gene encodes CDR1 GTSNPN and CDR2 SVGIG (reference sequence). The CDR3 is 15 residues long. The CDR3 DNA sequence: TGTGCCTGGACTCCACCCGTGAGCGGGAGCGATGAGCAGTTCTTC. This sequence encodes CAWTPPVSGSDEQFF.

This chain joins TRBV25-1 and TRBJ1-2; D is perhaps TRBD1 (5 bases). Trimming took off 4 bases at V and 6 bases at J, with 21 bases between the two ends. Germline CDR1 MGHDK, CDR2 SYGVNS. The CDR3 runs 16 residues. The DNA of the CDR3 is TGTGCCAGCAGTGCCCTGGACACGAGTTGGTCGAATGGCTACACCTTC. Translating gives CASSALDTSWSNGYTF.

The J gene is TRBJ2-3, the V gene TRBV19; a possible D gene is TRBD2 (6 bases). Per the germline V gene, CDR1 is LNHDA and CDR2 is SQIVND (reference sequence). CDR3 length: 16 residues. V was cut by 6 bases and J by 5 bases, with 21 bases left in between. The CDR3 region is CASSVHRAGFEDTQYF. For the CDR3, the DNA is TGTGCCAGTAGCGTCCATAGGGCGGGGTTTGAAGATACGCAGTATTTT.

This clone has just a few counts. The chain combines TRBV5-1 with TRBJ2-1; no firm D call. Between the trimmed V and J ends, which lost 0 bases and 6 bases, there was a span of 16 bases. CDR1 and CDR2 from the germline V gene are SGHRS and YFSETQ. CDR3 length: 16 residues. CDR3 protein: CASSLGARSIGNEQFF. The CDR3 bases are TGCGCCAGCAGCTTGGGTGCCAGGTCCATAGGCAATGAGCAGTTCTTC.

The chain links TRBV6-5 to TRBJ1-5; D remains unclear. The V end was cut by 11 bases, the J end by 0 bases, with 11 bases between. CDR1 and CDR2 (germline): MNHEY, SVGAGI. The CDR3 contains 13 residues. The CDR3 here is CASYASSNQPQHF. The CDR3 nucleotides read TGTGCCTCCTATGCGAGTAGCAATCAGCCCCAGCATTTT.

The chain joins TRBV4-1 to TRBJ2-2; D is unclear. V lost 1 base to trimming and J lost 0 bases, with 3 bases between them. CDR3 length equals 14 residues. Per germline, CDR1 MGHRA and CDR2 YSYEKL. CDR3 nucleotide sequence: TGCGCCAGCAGCCAAGCAACGAACACCGGGGAGCTGTTTTTT. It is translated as CASSQATNTGELFF.

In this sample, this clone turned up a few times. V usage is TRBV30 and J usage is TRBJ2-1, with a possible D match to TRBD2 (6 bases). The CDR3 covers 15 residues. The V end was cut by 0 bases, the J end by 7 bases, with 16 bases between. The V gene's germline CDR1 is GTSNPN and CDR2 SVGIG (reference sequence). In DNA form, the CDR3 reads TGTGCCTGGAGTGTAAGGACGCCCGGAGGGAATGAGCAGTTCTTC. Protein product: CAWSVRTPGGNEQFF.

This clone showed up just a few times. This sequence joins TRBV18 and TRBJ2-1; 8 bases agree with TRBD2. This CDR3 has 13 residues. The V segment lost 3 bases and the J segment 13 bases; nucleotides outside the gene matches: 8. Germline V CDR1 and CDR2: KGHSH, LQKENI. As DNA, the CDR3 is TGTGCCAGCTCACCGCTTAGCGGGATAGTACAGTTCTTC. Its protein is CASSPLSGIVQFF.

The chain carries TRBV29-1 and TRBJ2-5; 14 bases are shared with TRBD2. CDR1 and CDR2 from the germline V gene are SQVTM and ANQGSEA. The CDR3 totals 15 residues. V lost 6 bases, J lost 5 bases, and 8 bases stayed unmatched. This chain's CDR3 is CSVSGTSGSGETQYF. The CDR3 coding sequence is TGCAGCGTCTCCGGGACTAGCGGGAGCGGGGAGACCCAGTACTTC. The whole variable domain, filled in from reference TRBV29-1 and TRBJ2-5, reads SAVISQKPSRDICQRGTSLTIQCQVDSQVTMMFWYRQQPGQSLTLIATANQGSEATYESGFVIDKFPISRPNLTFSTLTVSNMSPEDSSIYLCSVSGTSGSGETQYFGPGTRLLVL.

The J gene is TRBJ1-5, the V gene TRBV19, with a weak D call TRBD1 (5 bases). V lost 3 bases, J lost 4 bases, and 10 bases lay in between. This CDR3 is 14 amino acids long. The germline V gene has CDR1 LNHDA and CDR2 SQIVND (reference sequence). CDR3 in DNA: TGTGCCAGTAGTATCGGGGGATGGAATCAGCCCCAGCATTTT. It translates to CASSIGGWNQPQHF.

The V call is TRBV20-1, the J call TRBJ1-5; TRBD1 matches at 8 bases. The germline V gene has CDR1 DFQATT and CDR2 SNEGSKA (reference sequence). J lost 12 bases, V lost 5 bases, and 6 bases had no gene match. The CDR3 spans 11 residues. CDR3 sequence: CSAYQGTGQHF. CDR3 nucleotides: TGCAGTGCTTATCAAGGGACAGGCCAGCATTTT.

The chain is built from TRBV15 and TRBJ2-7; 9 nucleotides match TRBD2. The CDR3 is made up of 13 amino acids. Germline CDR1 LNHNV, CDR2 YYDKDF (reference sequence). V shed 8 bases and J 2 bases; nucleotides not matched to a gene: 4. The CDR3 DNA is TGTGCCACCTCTAGCGGGGTTACCTACGAGCAGTACTTC. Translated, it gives CATSSGVTYEQYF.

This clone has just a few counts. The CDR3 sequence: CASSLGTARNTEAFF. CDR3 sequence (DNA): TGTGCCAGCAGCTTAGGGACAGCAAGGAACACTGAAGCTTTCTTT. The chain carries TRBV7-9 and TRBJ1-1; D is perhaps TRBD1 (6 bases). Trimming cost V 1 base and J 1 base, with 10 bases left between them. CDR1 is SEHNR, CDR2 FQNEAQ, per germline (reference sequence). The CDR3 totals 15 residues.

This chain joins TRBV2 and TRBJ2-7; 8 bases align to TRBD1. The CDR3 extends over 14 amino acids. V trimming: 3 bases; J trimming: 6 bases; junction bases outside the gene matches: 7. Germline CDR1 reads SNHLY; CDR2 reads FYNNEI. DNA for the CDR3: TGTGCCAGCAGTGACCGCCAGGGGGCGAGCGAGCAGTACTTC. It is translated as CASSDRQGASEQYF.

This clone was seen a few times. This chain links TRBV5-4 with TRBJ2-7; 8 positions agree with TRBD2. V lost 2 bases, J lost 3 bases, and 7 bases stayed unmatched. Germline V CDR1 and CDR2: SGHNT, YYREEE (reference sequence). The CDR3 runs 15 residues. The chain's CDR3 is CASSFLAGPDYEQYF. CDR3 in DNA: TGTGCCAGCAGCTTTCTAGCGGGCCCGGACTACGAGCAGTACTTC. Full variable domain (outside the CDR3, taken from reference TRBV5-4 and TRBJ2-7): ETGVTQSPTHLIKTRGQQVTLRCSSQSGHNTVSWYQQALGQGPQFIFQYYREEENGRGNFPPRFSGLQFPNYSSELNVNALELDDSALYLCASSFLAGPDYEQYFGPGTRLTVT.